The 19 T cell receptor beta chains presented below share a single source sample, sequenced in a study of patients and donors after allogeneic stem cell transplantation. TCRdb re-derived calls from the RT-PCR reads in MiXCR, one entry per CDR3 protein. The sample yields roughly 880,000 distinct CDR3 sequences, roughly 18% seen once. Sequencing was done on a sample of blood, either unsorted or a sorted T cell fraction (not recorded which). All receptors derive from a human donor who was either an allogeneic HSCT recipient or a stem cell or donor lymphocyte infusion donor (not recorded which). It is not recorded whose cells these are; they may come from a transplant donor.

This chain uses TRBV2 with TRBJ2-5; 7 bases are shared with TRBD2. Unmatched junction bases numbered 16, after V lost 10 bases and J lost 2 bases. This CDR3 is built from 16 residues. Per the germline V gene, CDR1 is SNHLY and CDR2 is FYNNEI. CDR3 sequence: CANKEGLAAPQETQYF. Written as DNA, the CDR3 is TGTGCCAACAAAGAGGGCCTAGCGGCTCCACAAGAGACCCAGTACTTC.

This clonotype has just a few counts. The chain combines TRBV2 with TRBJ2-7; no clear D gene. V lost 6 bases and J 4 bases, leaving 10 bases between the germline ends. CDR3 length equals 12 residues. CDR1 SNHLY and CDR2 FYNNEI come from the germline V gene. CDR3 bases: TGTGCCAGCAGGGAGATCATATACGAGCAGTACTTC. Residues: CASREIIYEQYF.

This chain links TRBV7-9 with TRBJ1-4; D is unresolved. The CDR3 length is 16 residues. Germline V lookup: CDR1 SEHNR, CDR2 FQNEAQ (reference sequence). The V and J ends lost 5 bases and 0 bases respectively, with 13 bases between them. The CDR3 loop reads CASSMGTVATNEKLFF. DNA for the CDR3: TGTGCCAGCAGCATGGGTACAGTTGCAACTAATGAAAAACTGTTTTTT.

This clonotype was observed a few times. The rearrangement uses TRBV4-1 and TRBJ1-5, with a tentative D call TRBD1 (5 bases). Trimming took 1 base from V and 0 from J, leaving 13 bases between them. The CDR3 has 17 amino acids. The germline gives CDR1 MGHRA, CDR2 YSYEKL. The CDR3 nucleotides are TGCGCCAGCAGCCAAGGCAACAGGTACTATAGCAATCAGCCCCAGCATTTT. Its translation is CASSQGNRYYSNQPQHF.

This clonotype was seen more than once but under ten times. The chain links TRBV5-1 to TRBJ1-3; D perhaps matches TRBD1 (5 bases). This CDR3 contains 15 residues. V was cut by 4 bases and J by 0 bases, with 11 bases left in between. Per the germline V gene, CDR1 is SGHRS and CDR2 is YFSETQ. CDR3: CASSRDLHSGNTIYF. In DNA, the CDR3 is TGCGCCAGCAGCCGGGACCTGCACTCTGGAAACACCATATATTTT.

This rearrangement joins TRBV20-1 to TRBJ2-2, with 7 bases matching TRBD2. CDR1 is DFQATT and CDR2 is SNEGSKA in the germline V gene (reference sequence). CDR3 length: 16 residues. J was trimmed by 6 bases and V by 0 bases; bases with no gene match: 10. DNA of the CDR3: TGCAGTGCTAGAGACGGTGGAAGGGCGGGGGCCGGGGAGCTGTTTTTT. This encodes CSARDGGRAGAGELFF.

This clonotype came up a few times. The rearrangement links TRBV14 to TRBJ2-1, with TRBD2 matching 11 bases. J gave up 6 bases and V 4 bases, and 17 bases lay outside the gene matches. This CDR3 spans 19 amino acids. Per germline, CDR1 SGHDN and CDR2 FVKESK. The CDR3 bases are TGTGCCAGCAGCCGCAAGCTCGGTAGCGGGAGGGCCATGAGCAATGAGCAGTTCTTC. This gives the protein CASSRKLGSGRAMSNEQFF.

The chain uses TRBV12-3 or TRBV12-4 and TRBJ2-3, with unresolved D. The CDR3 covers 17 residues. V dropped 6 bases and J dropped 3 bases, with 22 bases sitting between them. CDR3 residues: CASRLDLVETGTDTQYF. Written as DNA, the CDR3 is TGTGCCAGCAGACTTGACCTTGTAGAGACCGGGACAGATACGCAGTATTTT.

This chain joins TRBV5-1 and TRBJ1-4; maybe TRBD1 (5 bases). The CDR3 has 17 residues. The V gene's germline CDR1 is SGHRS and CDR2 YFSETQ. Trimming stripped 4 bases from V and 8 bases from J, with 24 bases between. DNA of the CDR3: TGCGCCAGCAGCGAACGGACATCGTCAGGGTCTGGAGAAAAACTGTTTTTT. Its protein is CASSERTSSGSGEKLFF. Complete variable domain (other parts from reference TRBV5-1 and TRBJ1-4): KAGVTQTPRYLIKTRGQQVTLSCSPISGHRSVSWYQQTPGQGLQFLFEYFSETQRNKGNFPGRFSGRQFSNSRSEMNVSTLELGDSALYLCASSERTSSGSGEKLFFGSGTQLSVL.

The V call is TRBV6-6, the J call TRBJ2-7; D not certain. The V and J ends lost 6 bases and 4 bases respectively, with 7 bases between them. This CDR3 region has 11 residues. The germline V gene has CDR1 MNHNY and CDR2 SVGAGI (reference sequence). CDR3 DNA: TGTGCCAGCAGCCCTATGTACGAGCAGTACTTC. Its protein product is CASSPMYEQYF.

This clonotype was counted between two and nine times. The CDR3 sequence: CASSVPGLAGGLLNEQFF. CDR3 bases: TGTGCCAGCTCAGTACCGGGACTAGCGGGGGGGCTTCTCAATGAGCAGTTCTTC. The chain links TRBV18 to TRBJ2-1, with 16 bases matching TRBD2. Germline lookup yields CDR1 KGHSH and CDR2 LQKENI. This CDR3 is built from 18 residues. J gave up 6 bases and V 5 bases, and 10 bases lay outside the gene matches.

The chain couples TRBV5-1 to TRBJ2-7, with D possibly TRBD1 on 6 matching bases. V dropped 5 bases and J dropped 11 bases, with 17 bases sitting between them. CDR3 length: 12 residues. Germline values: CDR1 SGHRS, CDR2 YFSETQ. CDR3 coding DNA: TGCGCCAGCAGGGGAGACAGGTCTTGGGAGTACTTC. This encodes CASRGDRSWEYF.

V usage is TRBV5-6 and J usage is TRBJ2-2, with 7 bases lining up with TRBD1. In germline, CDR1 is SGHDT, CDR2 YYEEEE. Germline trimming cut 2 bases from V and 7 bases from J; bases unmatched to any gene: 8. The CDR3 is 15 amino acids. CDR3: CASSFKPWTGGELFF. The DNA for the CDR3 is TGTGCCAGCAGCTTCAAGCCCTGGACAGGCGGGGAGCTGTTTTTT. Full variable domain (missing parts from reference TRBV5-6 and TRBJ2-2): DAGVTQSPTHLIKTRGQQVTLRCSPKSGHDTVSWYQQALGQGPQFIFQYYEEEERQRGNFPDRFSGHQFPNYSSELNVNALLLGDSALYLCASSFKPWTGGELFFGEGSRLTVL.

This clonotype has only a few counts. This chain connects TRBV30 to TRBJ1-2; no firm D call. V was cut by 1 base and J by 2 bases, with 5 bases left in between. This CDR3 spans 12 amino acids. The germline V gene has CDR1 GTSNPN and CDR2 SVGIG (reference sequence). Here the CDR3 DNA reads TGTGCCTGGAGTGGAGGGAACTATGGCTACACCTTC. It encodes CAWSGGNYGYTF.

The chain carries TRBV30 and TRBJ2-2, with D possibly being TRBD1 (6 bases). Looked up from germline, CDR1 is GTSNPN and CDR2 is SVGIG (reference sequence). V lost 0 bases and J 3 bases, leaving 8 bases between the germline ends. The CDR3 has 14 residues. The DNA of the CDR3 is TGTGCCTGGAGTGTACAGGGATACACCGGGGAGCTGTTTTTT. Its protein is CAWSVQGYTGELFF.

This clonotype was detected a few times. The chain links TRBV2 to TRBJ2-1; 10 nucleotides match TRBD2. CDR3 length: 18 residues. Germline V gene lookup returns CDR1 SNHLY and CDR2 FYNNEI. The V segment lost 6 bases and the J segment 0 bases; nucleotides outside the gene matches: 11. CDR3 in DNA: TGTGCCAGCAGGGGGACCTCTCTAGCGGGAGCCTCCTACAATGAGCAGTTCTTC. Its translation is CASRGTSLAGASYNEQFF.

In this sample, this clonotype turned up a few times. The chain is built from TRBV6-5 and TRBJ2-1, with 9 bases identical to TRBD1. V lost 7 bases to trimming and J lost 8 bases; unmatched junction nucleotides: 3. Germline assignment: CDR1 MNHEY and CDR2 SVGAGI. The CDR3 runs 12 residues. CDR3: CASKDRGDEQFF. Written as DNA, the CDR3 is TGTGCCAGCAAGGACAGGGGCGATGAGCAGTTCTTC.

There are a few counts of this clonotype. The V call is TRBV5-1, the J call TRBJ2-3, with 7 nucleotides matching TRBD2. V trimming: 3 bases; J trimming: 2 bases; junction bases outside the gene matches: 9. CDR1 and CDR2 (germline): SGHRS, YFSETQ. This CDR3 contains 16 residues. The CDR3 sequence is CASSSGGAGLTDTQYF. Written as DNA, the CDR3 is TGCGCCAGCAGCTCCGGGGGAGCGGGGCTCACAGATACGCAGTATTTT.

This chain uses TRBV11-1 with TRBJ2-1; 12 bases agree with TRBD2. The trim removed 5 bases at V and 3 bases at J, leaving 11 bases unmatched. From germline, CDR1 is SGHAT and CDR2 FQDESV (reference sequence). CDR3 size: 18 residues. The DNA of the CDR3 is TGTGCCAGCAGCAAAGAAAAACGACTAGCGGGAGTCTACAATGAGCAGTTCTTC. It specifies CASSKEKRLAGVYNEQFF.